This T cell receptor (beta chain) was found in a study of control samples from healthy donors and cancer patients. Produced via immunoSEQ multiplex PCR; TCRdb's table is partial and in-frame only. The data contain 170,000 or so clones, 90% to 95% of them singletons. Germline assignment: CDR1 SGHNT and CDR2 YYREEE (reference sequence). The CDR3 runs to 12 residues. The V end was cut by 0 bases, the J end by 7 bases, with 8 bases between. Sequenced: blood. This clonotype was sampled from a man between 18 and 29 years old in good health. V usage is TRBV5-4 and J usage is TRBJ2-7; no firm D call. DNA for the CDR3: TGTGCCAGCAGCTTGGATAGGTCTGAGCAGTACTTC. This sequence encodes CASSLDRSEQYF.